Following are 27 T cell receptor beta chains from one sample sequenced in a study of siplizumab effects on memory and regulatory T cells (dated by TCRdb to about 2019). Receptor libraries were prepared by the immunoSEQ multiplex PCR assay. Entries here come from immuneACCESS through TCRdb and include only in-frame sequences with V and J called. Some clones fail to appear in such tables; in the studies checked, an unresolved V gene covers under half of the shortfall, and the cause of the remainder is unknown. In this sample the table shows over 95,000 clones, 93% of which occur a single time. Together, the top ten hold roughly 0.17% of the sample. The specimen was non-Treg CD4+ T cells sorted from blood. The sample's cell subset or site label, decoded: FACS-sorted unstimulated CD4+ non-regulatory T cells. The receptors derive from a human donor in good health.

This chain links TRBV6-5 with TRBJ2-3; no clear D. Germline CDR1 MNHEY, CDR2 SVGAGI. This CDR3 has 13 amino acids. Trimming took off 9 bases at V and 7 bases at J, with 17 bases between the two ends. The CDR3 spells CASGRIMGNTQYF. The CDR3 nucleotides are TGTGCCAGTGGCCGAATAATGGGAAATACGCAGTATTTT.

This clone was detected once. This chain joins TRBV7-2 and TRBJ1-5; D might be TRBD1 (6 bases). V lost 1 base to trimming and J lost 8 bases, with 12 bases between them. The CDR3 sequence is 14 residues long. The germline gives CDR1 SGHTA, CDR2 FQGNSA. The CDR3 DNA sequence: TGTGCCAGCAGCTTAGGGGGGCCGTGGGAGCCCCAGCATTTT. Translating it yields CASSLGGPWEPQHF.

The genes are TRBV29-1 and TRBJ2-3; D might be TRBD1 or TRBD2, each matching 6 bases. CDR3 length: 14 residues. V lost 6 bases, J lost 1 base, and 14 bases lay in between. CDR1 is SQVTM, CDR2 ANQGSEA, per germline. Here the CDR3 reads CSVHTGAGTDTQYF. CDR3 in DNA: TGCAGCGTCCATACGGGGGCCGGCACAGATACGCAGTATTTT.

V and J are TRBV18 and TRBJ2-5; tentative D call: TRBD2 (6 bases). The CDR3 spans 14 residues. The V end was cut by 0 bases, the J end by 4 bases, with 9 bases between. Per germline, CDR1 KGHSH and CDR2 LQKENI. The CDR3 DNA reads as TGTGCCAGCTCACCACCAGGGCGGGGAGAGACCCAGTACTTC. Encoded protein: CASSPPGRGETQYF.

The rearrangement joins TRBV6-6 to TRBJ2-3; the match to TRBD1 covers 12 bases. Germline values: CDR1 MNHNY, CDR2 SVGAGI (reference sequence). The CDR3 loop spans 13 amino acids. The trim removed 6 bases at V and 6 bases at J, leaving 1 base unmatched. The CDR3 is CASRGQGADTQYF. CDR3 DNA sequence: TGTGCCAGCAGGGGACAGGGGGCGGATACGCAGTATTTT.

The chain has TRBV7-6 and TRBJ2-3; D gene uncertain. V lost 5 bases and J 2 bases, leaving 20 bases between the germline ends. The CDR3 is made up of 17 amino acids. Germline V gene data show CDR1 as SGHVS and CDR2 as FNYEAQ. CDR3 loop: CASSQIPDTVITDTQYF. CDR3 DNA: TGTGCCAGCAGCCAGATCCCTGACACAGTCATCACAGATACGCAGTATTTT.

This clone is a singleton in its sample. For the CDR3, the DNA is TGTGCCAGCAGTGAAGAGGGGTATGGGTTCGGTGAGCAGTTCTTC. It codes for CASSEEGYGFGEQFF. V gene TRBV6-4 combines with J gene TRBJ2-1; the D gene could be TRBD1 or TRBD2 (5 bases each). The CDR3 contains 15 residues. V gave up 3 bases and J gave up 9 bases, with 18 bases separating them. In germline, CDR1 is MRHNA, CDR2 SNTAGT.

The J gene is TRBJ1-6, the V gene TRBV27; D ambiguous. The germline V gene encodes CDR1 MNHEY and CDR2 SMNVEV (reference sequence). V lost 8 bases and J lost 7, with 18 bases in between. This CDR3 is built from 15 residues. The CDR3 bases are TGTGCCAGCCTATCGACGGGAGGGAGGAATTCACCCCTCCACTTT. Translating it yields CASLSTGGRNSPLHF.

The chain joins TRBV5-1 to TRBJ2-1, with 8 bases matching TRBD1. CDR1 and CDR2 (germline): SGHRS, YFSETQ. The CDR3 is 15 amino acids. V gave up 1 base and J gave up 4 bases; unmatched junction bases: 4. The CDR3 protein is CASSLSGGRYNEQFF. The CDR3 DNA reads TGCGCCAGCAGCTTGTCAGGGGGCAGATACAATGAGCAGTTCTTC. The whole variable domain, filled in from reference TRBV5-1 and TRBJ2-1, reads KAGVTQTPRYLIKTRGQQVTLSCSPISGHRSVSWYQQTPGQGLQFLFEYFSETQRNKGNFPGRFSGRQFSNSRSEMNVSTLELGDSALYLCASSLSGGRYNEQFFGPGTRLTVL.

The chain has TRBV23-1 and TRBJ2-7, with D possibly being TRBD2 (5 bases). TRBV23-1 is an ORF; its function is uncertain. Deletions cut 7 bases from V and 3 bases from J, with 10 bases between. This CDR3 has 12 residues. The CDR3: CASKGLNYEQYF. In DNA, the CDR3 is TGCGCCAGCAAAGGACTTAACTACGAGCAGTACTTC.

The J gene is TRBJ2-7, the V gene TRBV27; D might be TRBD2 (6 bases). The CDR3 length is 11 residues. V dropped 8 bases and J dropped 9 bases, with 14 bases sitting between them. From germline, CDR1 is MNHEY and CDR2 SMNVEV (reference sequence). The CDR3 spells CASGSEGGQYF. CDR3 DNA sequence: TGTGCCAGCGGGTCGGAGGGAGGGCAGTACTTC.

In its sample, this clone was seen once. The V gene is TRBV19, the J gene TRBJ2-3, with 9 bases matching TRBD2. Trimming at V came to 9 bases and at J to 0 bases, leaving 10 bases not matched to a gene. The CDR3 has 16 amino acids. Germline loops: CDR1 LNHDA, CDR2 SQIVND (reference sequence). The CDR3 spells CASGRIAGASTDTQYF. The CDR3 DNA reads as TGTGCCAGCGGACGAATAGCGGGGGCCAGCACAGATACGCAGTATTTT.

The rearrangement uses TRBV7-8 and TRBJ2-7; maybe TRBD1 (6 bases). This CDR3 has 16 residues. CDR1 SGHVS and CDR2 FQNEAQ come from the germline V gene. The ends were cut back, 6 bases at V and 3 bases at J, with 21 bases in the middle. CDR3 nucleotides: TGTGCCAGCAGTATAGGTTCAAGGGGGACGAACTACGAGCAGTACTTC. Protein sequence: CASSIGSRGTNYEQYF.

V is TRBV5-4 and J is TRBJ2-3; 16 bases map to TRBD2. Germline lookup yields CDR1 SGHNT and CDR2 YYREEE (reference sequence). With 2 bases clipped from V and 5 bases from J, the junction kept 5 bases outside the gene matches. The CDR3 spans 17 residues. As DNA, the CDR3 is TGTGCCAGCAGCTTCGGGACTAGCGGGGGGGCAGGAGATACGCAGTATTTT. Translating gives CASSFGTSGGAGDTQYF.

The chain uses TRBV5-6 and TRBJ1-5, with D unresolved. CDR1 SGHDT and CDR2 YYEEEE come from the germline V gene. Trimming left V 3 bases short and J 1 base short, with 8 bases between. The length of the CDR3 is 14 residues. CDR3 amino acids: CASSSTVSNQPQHF. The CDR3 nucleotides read TGTGCCAGCAGCTCGACCGTGAGCAATCAGCCCCAGCATTTT.

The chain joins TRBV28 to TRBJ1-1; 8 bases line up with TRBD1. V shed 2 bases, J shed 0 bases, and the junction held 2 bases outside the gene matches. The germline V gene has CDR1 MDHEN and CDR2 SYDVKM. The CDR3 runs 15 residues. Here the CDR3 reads CASSLKQGVNTEAFF. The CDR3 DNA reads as TGTGCCAGCAGTTTAAAACAGGGGGTGAACACTGAAGCTTTCTTT. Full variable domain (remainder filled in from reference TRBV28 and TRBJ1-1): DVKVTQSSRYLVKRTGEKVFLECVQDMDHENMFWYRQDPGLGLRLIYFSYDVKMKEKGDIPEGYSVSREKKERFSLILESASTNQTSMYLCASSLKQGVNTEAFFGQGTRLTVV.

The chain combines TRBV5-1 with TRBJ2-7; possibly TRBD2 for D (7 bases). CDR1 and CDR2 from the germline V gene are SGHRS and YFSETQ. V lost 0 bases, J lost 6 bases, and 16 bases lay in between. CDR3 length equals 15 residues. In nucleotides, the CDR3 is TGCGCCAGCAGCTTGGTGGCGGGGGCCGGGGGCGAGCAGTACTTC. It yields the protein CASSLVAGAGGEQYF.

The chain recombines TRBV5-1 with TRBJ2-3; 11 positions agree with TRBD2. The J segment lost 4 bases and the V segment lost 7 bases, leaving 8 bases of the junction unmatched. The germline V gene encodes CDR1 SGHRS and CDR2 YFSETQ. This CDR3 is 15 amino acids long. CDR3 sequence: CASYLAGGRADTQYF. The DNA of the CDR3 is TGCGCCAGCTACCTAGCGGGGGGTAGGGCAGATACGCAGTATTTT.

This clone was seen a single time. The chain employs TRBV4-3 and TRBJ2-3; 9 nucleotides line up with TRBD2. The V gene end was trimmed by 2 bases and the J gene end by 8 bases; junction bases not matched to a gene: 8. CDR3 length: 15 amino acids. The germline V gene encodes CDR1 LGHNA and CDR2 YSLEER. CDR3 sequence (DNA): TGCGCCAGCAGCCAAACTAACCTAGCGGGGCGTACGCAGTATTTT. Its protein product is CASSQTNLAGRTQYF.

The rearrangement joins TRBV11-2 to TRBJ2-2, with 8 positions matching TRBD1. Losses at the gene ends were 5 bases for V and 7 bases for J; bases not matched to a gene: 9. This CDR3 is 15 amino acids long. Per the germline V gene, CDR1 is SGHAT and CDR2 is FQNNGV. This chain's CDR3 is CASSIRTGNGGELFF. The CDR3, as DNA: TGTGCCAGCAGCATACGGACAGGGAATGGCGGGGAGCTGTTTTTT.

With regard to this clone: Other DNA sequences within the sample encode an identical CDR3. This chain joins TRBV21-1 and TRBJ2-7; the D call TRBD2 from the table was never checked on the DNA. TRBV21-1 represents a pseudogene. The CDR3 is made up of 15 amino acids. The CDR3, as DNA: TGTGCCAGCAGCAAAGGGGGGCGGGGGCCTAACGAGCAGTACTTC. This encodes CASSKGGRGPNEQYF.

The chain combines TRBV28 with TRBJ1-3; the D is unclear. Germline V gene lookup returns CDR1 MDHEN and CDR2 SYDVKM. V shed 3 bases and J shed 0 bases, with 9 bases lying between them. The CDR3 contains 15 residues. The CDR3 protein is CASSFLSRSGNTIYF. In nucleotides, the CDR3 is TGTGCCAGCAGTTTCTTATCACGCTCTGGAAACACCATATATTTT.

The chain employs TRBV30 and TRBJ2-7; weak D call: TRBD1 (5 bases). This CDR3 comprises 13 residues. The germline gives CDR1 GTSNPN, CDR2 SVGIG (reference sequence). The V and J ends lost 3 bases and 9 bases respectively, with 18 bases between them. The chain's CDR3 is CAWRGPGPTGQYF. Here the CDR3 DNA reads TGTGCCTGGAGGGGGCCCGGGCCCACCGGGCAGTACTTC.

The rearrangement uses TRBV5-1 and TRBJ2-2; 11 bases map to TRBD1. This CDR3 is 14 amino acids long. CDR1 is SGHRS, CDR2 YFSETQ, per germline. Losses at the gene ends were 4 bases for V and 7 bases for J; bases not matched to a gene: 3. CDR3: CASSGDRGIGELFF. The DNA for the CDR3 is TGCGCCAGCAGCGGGGACAGGGGGATCGGGGAGCTGTTTTTT.

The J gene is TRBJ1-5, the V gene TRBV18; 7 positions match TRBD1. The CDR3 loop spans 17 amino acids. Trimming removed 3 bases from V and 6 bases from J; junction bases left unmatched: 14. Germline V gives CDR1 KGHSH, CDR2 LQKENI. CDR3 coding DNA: TGTGCCAGCTCACCTCGTAATGGACAGGTGGAAACTCAGCCCCAGCATTTT. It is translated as CASSPRNGQVETQPQHF.

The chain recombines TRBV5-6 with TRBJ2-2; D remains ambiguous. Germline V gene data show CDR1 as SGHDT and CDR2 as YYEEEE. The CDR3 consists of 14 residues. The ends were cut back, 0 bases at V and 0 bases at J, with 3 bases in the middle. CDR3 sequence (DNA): TGTGCCAGCAGCTTGGATCCGAACACCGGGGAGCTGTTTTTT. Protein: CASSLDPNTGELFF. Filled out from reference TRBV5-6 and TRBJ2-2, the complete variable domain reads DAGVTQSPTHLIKTRGQQVTLRCSPKSGHDTVSWYQQALGQGPQFIFQYYEEEERQRGNFPDRFSGHQFPNYSSELNVNALLLGDSALYLCASSLDPNTGELFFGEGSRLTVL.

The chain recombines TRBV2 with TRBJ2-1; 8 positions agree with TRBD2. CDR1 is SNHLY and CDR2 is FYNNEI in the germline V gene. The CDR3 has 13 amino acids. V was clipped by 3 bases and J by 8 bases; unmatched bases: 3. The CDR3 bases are TGTGCCAGCAGTGACGGGACTAGGGATGAGCAGTTCTTC. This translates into CASSDGTRDEQFF.